This TCR beta chain was sequenced for a study of cytomegalovirus exposure and HLA in healthy donors. The CDR3 loop spans 14 amino acids. The V end was cut by 7 bases, the J end by 7 bases, with 19 bases between. Germline V gene sequence: CDR1 SGHAT, CDR2 FQNNGV. Both 60 Vbeta primers and 13 Jbeta primers went into the PCR. Libraries were prepared by immunoSEQ multiplex PCR; TCRdb keeps only in-frame clonotypes and omits some of them. The sample includes 150,000 to 200,000 clones, around 84% of them seen just once. Details on this clone: What it recognizes is unknown.

Findings and caveats of the study: Altogether, some 160 TCR beta chains were recorded as cytomegalovirus-associated. TCR beta V- and J-gene trimming, according to a later analysis, was linked to a missense DCLRE1C variant. Later analysis revealed greater clonal expansion in HLA-associated TCR beta chains than in equally common others.

This chain uses TRBV11-2 with TRBJ1-1, with D unclear. The sample consisted of PBMCs. This clonotype was sampled from a woman aged 18-29 years in good health and CMV-seronegative. This CDR3 reads CASTPRGAKGEAFF. For the CDR3, the DNA is TGTGCCAGCACCCCACGGGGAGCCAAGGGTGAAGCTTTCTTT. The full variable domain, rest sourced from reference TRBV11-2 and TRBJ1-1, is EAGVAQSPRYKIIEKRQSVAFWCNPISGHATLYWYQQILGQGPKLLIQFQNNGVVDDSQLPKDRFSAERLKGVDSTLKIQPAKLEDSAVYLCASTPRGAKGEAFFGQGTRLTVV.